This T cell receptor beta chain was observed in a study of blood T cell repertoires in COVID-19. Study-wide background: T cells, B-cell-depleted T cells, or PBMCs supplied cDNA or gDNA.

Measured with immunoSEQ multiplex PCR; TCRdb has only the in-frame clones, and not every one. Of hundreds of thousands of clones listed, about 90% were seen once; the top ten hold just under 6.5%. Patients at the Seattle site were enrolled during active infection and followed longitudinally. Germline V gives CDR1 GTSNPN, CDR2 SVGIG (reference sequence). The CDR3 extends over 17 amino acids. The V and J ends lost 3 bases and 6 bases respectively, with 25 bases between them. The clonotype originates from a woman aged 45-65 years with COVID-19, enrolled during active disease. The gene calls are TRBV30 and TRBJ2-3, with D possibly TRBD1 on 6 matching bases. The sequencing input was peripheral blood. The CDR3 loop reads CAWSSIPRARGQDTQYF. The CDR3, as DNA: TGTGCCTGGAGCTCAATACCCCGGGCCCGCGGACAGGATACGCAGTATTTT.